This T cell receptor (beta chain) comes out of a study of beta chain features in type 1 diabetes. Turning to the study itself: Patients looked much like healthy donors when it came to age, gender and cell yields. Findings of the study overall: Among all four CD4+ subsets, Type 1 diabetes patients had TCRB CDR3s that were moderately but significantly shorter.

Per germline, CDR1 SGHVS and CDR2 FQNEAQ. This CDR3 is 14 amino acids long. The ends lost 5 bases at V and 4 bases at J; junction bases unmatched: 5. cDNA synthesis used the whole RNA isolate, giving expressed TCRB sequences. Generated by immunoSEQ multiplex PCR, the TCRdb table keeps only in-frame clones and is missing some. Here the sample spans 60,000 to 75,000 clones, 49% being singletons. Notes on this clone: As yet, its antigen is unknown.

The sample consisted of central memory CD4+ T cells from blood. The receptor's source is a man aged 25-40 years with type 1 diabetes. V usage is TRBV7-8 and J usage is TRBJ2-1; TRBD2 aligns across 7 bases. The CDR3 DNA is TGTGCCAGCAGCCTAAGGGAGGGGTACAATGAGCAGTTCTTC. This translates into CASSLREGYNEQFF.